This entry concerns a single T cell receptor beta chain. These data originate in a study of T cells in Graves' hyperthyroidism and ophthalmopathy. Study in general: Peripheral blood was secured at the point of initial diagnosis, before any treatment.

RNA transcripts served as the template for amplifying TCR beta CDR3 regions. First-round RT-PCR of the TCR CDR3 relied on the HTBI primer set. TCRdb re-called the multiplex PCR reads with MiXCR, one entry per CDR3 protein. The table records about 620,000 distinct CDR3 sequences, 15% to 20% of them present only once. CDR3 size: 17 residues. The germline V gene encodes CDR1 MNHEY and CDR2 SMNVEV (reference sequence). V lost 1 base to trimming and J lost 8 bases; unmatched junction nucleotides: 12. The clonotype was recovered from a woman aged 25 to 39 with Graves' hyperthyroidism. The sequencing input was blood. The genes are TRBV27 and TRBJ1-2; 11 bases agree with TRBD1. The CDR3, as DNA: TGTGCCAGCAGTTTATACGGACAGGGGGCTAAAAGTTGGGGCTACACCTTC. Translating gives CASSLYGQGAKSWGYTF.